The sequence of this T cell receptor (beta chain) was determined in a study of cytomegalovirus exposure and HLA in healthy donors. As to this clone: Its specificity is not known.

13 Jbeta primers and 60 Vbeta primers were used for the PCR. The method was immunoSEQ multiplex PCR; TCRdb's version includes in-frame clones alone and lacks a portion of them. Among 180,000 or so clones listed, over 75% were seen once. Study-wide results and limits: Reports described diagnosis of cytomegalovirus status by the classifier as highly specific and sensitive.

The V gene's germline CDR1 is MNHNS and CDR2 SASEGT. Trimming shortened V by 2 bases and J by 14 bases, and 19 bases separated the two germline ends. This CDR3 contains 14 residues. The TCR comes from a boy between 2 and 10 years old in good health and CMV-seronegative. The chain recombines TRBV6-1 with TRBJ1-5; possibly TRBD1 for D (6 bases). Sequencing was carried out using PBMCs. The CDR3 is CASSETGTQLREHF. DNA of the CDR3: TGTGCCAGCAGTGAAACCGGGACACAACTTAGGGAGCATTTT.